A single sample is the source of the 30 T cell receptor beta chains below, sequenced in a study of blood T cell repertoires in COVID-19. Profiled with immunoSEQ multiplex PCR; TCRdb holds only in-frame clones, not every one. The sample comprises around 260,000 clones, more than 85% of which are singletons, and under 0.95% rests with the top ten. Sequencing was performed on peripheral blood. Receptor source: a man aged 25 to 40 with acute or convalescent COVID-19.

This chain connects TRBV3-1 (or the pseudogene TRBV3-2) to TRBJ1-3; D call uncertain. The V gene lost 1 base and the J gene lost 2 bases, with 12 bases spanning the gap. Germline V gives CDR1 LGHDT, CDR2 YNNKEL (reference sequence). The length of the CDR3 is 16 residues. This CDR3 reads CASSQGVWAAGNTIYF. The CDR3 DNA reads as TGTGCCAGCAGCCAAGGAGTCTGGGCAGCTGGAAACACCATATATTTT.

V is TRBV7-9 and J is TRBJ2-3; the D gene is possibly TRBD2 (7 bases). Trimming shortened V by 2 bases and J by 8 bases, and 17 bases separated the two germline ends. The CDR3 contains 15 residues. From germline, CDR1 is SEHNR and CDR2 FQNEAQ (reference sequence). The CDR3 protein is CASSLLGGAPSTQYF. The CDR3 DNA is TGTGCCAGCAGCTTATTAGGGGGGGCCCCTTCTACGCAGTATTTT.

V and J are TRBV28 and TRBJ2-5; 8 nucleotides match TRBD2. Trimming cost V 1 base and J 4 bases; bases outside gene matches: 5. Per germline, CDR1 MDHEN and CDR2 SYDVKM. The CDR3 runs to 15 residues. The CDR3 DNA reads TGTGCCAGCAGTTTATACGGGACTAGTGGAGAGACCCAGTACTTC. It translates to CASSLYGTSGETQYF.

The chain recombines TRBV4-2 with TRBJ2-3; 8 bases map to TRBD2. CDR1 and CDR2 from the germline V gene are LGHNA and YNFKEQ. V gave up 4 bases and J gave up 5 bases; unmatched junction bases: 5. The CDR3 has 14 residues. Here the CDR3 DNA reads TGTGCCAGCAGCCCCGGGGGGGTCAGAGATACGCAGTATTTT. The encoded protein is CASSPGGVRDTQYF.

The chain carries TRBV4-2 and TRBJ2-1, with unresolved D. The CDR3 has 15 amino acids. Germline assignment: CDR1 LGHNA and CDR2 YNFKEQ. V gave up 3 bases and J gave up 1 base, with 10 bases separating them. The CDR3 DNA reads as TGTGCCAGCAGCCACCCACTCCGTTCCTACAATGAGCAGTTCTTC. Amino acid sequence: CASSHPLRSYNEQFF.

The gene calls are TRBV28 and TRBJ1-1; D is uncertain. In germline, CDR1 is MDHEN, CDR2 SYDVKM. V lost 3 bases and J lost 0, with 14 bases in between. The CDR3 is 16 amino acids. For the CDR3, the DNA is TGTGCCAGCAGTTTTCCCCCACAGAGAATGAACACTGAAGCTTTCTTT. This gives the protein CASSFPPQRMNTEAFF.

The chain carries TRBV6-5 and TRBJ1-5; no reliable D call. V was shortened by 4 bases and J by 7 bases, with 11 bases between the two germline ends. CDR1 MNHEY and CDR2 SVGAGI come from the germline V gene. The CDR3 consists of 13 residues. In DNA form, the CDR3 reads TGTGCCAGCAGTTTCACGTCGGGACAGCCCCAGCATTTT. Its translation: CASSFTSGQPQHF.

The CDR3, as DNA: TGTGCCAGCAGGGTCAACAGGGGGGGGACTGAAGCTTTCTTT. It is translated as CASRVNRGGTEAFF. This sequence joins TRBV6-5 and TRBJ1-1; 8 positions agree with TRBD1. V dropped 6 bases and J dropped 5; count of bases not matched to a gene: 8. Germline CDR1 reads MNHEY; CDR2 reads SVGAGI. This CDR3 region has 14 residues.

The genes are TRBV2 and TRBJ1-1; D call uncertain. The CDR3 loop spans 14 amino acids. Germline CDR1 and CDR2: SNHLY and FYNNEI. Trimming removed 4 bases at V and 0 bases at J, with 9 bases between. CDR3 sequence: CASSGSLLNTEAFF. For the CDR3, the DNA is TGTGCCAGCAGTGGGTCCCTACTGAACACTGAAGCTTTCTTT.

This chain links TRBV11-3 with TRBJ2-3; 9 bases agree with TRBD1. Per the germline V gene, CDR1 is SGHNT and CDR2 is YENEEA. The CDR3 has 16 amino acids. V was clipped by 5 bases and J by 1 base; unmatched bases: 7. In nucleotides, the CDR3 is TGTGCCAGCAGCCTACAGGGGGCGAGGGGCACAGATACGCAGTATTTT. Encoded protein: CASSLQGARGTDTQYF.

CDR3 bases: TGTGCCAGTAAGCTAGCGTTTTCCACAGATACGCAGTATTTT. Its protein product is CASKLAFSTDTQYF. The genes are TRBV6-5 and TRBJ2-3; D perhaps matches TRBD2 (6 bases). The length of the CDR3 is 14 residues. CDR1 is MNHEY and CDR2 is SVGAGI in the germline V gene. V shed 9 bases and J shed 2 bases, with 15 bases lying between them.

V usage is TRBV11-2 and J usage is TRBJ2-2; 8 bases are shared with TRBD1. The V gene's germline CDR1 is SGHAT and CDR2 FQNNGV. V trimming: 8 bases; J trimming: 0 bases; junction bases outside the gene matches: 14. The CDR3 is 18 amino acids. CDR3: CASRVGQGIRTNTGELFF. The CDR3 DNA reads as TGTGCCAGCCGCGTCGGACAGGGCATTCGGACGAACACCGGGGAGCTGTTTTTT.

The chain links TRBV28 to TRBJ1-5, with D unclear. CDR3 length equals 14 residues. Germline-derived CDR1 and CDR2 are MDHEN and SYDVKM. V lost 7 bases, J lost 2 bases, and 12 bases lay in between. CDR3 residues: CASTPNTGNQPQHF. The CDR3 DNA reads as TGTGCCAGCACCCCAAATACGGGCAATCAGCCCCAGCATTTT.

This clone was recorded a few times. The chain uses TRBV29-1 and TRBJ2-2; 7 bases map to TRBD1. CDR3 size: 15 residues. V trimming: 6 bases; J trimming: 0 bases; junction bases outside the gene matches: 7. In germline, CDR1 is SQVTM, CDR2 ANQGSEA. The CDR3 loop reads CSVADRATNTGELFF. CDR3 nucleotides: TGCAGCGTCGCCGACAGGGCCACGAACACCGGGGAGCTGTTTTTT.

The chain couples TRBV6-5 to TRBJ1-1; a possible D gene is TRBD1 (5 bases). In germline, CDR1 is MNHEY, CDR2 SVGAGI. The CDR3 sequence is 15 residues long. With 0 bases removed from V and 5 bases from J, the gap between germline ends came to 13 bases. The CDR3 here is CASSYSQGGWTEAFF. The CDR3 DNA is TGTGCCAGCAGTTACTCCCAGGGAGGATGGACTGAAGCTTTCTTT.

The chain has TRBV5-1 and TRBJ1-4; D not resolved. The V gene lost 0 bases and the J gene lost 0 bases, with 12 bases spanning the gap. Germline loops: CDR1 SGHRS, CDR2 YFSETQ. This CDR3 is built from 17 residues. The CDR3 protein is CASSLGVAATTNEKLFF. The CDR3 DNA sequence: TGCGCCAGCAGCTTGGGGGTGGCGGCTACAACTAATGAAAAACTGTTTTTT.

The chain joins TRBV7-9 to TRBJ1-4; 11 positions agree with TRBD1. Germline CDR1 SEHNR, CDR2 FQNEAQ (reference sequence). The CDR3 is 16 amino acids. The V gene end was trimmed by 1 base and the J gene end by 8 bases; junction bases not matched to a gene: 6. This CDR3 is CASSLDQGQGEEKLFF. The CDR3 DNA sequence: TGTGCCAGCAGCTTAGACCAGGGACAGGGGGAAGAAAAACTGTTTTTT.

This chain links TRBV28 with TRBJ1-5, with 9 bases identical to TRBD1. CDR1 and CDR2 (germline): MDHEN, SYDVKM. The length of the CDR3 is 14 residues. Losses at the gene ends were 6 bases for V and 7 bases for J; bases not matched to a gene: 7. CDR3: CASRDRGPPQPQHF. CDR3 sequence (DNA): TGTGCCAGCAGGGACAGGGGACCACCCCAGCCCCAGCATTTT.

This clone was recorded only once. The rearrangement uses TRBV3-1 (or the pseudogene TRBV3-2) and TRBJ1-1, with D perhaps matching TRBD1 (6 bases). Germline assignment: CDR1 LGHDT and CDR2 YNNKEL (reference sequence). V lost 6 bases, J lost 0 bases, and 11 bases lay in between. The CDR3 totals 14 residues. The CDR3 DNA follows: TGTGCCAGCAGACGACAGGACGTGAACACTGAAGCTTTCTTT. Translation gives CASRRQDVNTEAFF.

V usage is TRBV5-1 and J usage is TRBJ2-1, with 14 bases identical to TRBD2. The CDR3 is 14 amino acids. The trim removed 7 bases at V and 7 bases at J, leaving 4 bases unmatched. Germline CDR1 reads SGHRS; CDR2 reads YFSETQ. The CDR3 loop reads CASATSGRDNEQFF. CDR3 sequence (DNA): TGCGCCAGCGCGACTAGCGGGAGGGATAATGAGCAGTTCTTC.

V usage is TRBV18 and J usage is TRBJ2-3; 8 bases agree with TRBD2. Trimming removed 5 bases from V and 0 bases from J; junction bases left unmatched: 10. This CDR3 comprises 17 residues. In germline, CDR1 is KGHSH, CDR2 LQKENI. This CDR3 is CASSREQGLGSTDTQYF. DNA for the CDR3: TGTGCCAGCTCAAGAGAGCAGGGACTAGGGAGCACAGATACGCAGTATTTT.

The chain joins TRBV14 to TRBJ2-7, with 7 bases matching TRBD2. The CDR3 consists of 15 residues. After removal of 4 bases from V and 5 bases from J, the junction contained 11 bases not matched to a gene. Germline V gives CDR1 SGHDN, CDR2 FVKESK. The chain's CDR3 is CASSLRQGLINEQYF. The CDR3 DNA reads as TGTGCCAGCAGCCTTCGGCAGGGACTAATCAACGAGCAGTACTTC.

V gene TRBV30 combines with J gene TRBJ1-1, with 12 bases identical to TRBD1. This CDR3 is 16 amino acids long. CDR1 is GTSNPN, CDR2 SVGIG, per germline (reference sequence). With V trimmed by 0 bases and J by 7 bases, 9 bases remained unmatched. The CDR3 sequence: CAWSVRDRGRRGEAFF. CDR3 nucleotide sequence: TGTGCCTGGAGTGTAAGGGACAGGGGGCGCAGGGGTGAAGCTTTCTTT.

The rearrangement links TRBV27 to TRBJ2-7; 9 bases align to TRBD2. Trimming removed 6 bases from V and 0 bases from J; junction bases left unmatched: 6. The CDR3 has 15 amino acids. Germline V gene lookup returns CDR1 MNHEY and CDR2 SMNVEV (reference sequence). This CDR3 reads CASRKVAGASYEQYF. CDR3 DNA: TGTGCCAGCAGGAAGGTAGCGGGGGCCTCCTACGAGCAGTACTTC.

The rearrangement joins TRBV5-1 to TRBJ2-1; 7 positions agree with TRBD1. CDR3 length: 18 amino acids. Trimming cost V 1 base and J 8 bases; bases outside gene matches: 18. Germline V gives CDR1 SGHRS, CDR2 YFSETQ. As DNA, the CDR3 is TGCGCCAGCAGCTTGACCCTACTCACAGGGGCGATACACCATGAGCAGTTCTTC. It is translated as CASSLTLLTGAIHHEQFF.

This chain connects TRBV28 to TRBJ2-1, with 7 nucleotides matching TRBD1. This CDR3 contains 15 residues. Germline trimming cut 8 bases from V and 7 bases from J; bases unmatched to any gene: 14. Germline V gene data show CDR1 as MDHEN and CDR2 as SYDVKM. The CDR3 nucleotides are TGTGCCAGCCGGACCACCGGGACAGTGTCTAATGAGCAGTTCTTC. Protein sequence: CASRTTGTVSNEQFF.

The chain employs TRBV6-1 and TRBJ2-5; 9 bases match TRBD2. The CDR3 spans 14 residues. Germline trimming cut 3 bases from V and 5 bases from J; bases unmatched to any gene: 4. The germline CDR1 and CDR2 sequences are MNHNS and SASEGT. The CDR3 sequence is CASSDLAGVETQYF. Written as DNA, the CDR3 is TGTGCCAGCAGTGATTTAGCGGGAGTGGAGACCCAGTACTTC.

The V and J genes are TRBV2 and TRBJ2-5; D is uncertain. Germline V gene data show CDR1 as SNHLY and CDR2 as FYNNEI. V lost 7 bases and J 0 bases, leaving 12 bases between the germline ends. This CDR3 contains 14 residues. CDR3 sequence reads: CASTHTRYQETQYF. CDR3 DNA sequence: TGTGCCAGCACGCACACCAGGTACCAAGAGACCCAGTACTTC.

In nucleotides, the CDR3 is TGTGCCATCAGTGATCGGGACAGGGGGAACACTGAAGCTTTCTTT. Amino acid sequence: CAISDRDRGNTEAFF. The V gene is TRBV10-3, the J gene TRBJ1-1; 10 bases are shared with TRBD1. V was pared by 3 bases and J by 1 base, with 2 bases of the junction left unmatched. The V gene's germline CDR1 is ENHRY and CDR2 SYGVKD. The CDR3 consists of 15 residues.

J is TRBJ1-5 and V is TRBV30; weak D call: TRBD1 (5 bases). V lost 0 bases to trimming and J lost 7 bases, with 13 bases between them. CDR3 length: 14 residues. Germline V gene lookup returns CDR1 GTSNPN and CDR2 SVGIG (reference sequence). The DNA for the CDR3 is TGTGCCTGGAGTGTACGTAGGGGTGACCAGCCCCAGCATTTT. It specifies CAWSVRRGDQPQHF.